Listed below are T cell receptor beta chains from one sample, sequenced in a study of T cell responses to AZD1222 COVID-19 vaccine. TCRdb's table, derived via immunoSEQ multiplex PCR, lists solely in-frame clones and lacks some. The table records some 150,000 clones, approximately 92% of them present only once. The input for sequencing was peripheral blood, taken 28 days after the second AZD1222 dose. These TCRs come from an adult who received the AZD1222 COVID-19 vaccine. CDR3s include the opening cysteine and the closing phenylalanine or tryptophan. A D gene is named only where the DNA matches it firmly. Clone size is stated in some rows and not others, as once, few, many or a class when expanded.

d_call: NA; clone_size: NA; v_call: TRBV24-1; j_call: TRBJ2-3; cdr3_nt: TGTGCCACCGGGGAACTCACAGATACGCAGTATTTT; cdr3_aa: CATGELTDTQYF
d_call: NA; clone_size: NA; v_call: TRBV24-1; j_call: TRBJ1-2; cdr3_nt: TGTGCCACCAGTGATCCGACGGTTGACTATGGCTACACCTTC; cdr3_aa: CATSDPTVDYGYTF
d_call: NA; clone_size: NA; v_call: TRBV28; j_call: TRBJ1-1; cdr3_nt: TGTGCCAGCAGTTTGCCCCAGGGGCACGGTACTGAAGCTTTCTTT; cdr3_aa: CASSLPQGHGTEAFF
d_call: TRBD2; clone_size: few; v_call: TRBV7-3; j_call: TRBJ2-3; cdr3_nt: TGTGCCAGCAGCTTAAGAGGCGGGAGCGCGTCAGATACGCAGTATTTT; cdr3_aa: CASSLRGGSASDTQYF
d_call: NA; clone_size: NA; v_call: TRBV9; j_call: TRBJ1-2; cdr3_nt: TGTGCCAGCAGCGCAGACCCGGGAATAAACTATGGCTACACCTTC; cdr3_aa: CASSADPGINYGYTF
d_call: NA; clone_size: once; v_call: TRBV30; j_call: TRBJ1-5; cdr3_nt: TGTGCCTGGAGTGAGGTAGGGCTGAGTCAGCCCCAGCATTTT; cdr3_aa: CAWSEVGLSQPQHF
d_call: TRBD1; clone_size: NA; v_call: TRBV7-9; j_call: TRBJ1-5; cdr3_nt: TGTGCCAGCAGCCTGGGGACAGCTAATCAGCCCCAGCATTTT; cdr3_aa: CASSLGTANQPQHF
d_call: NA; clone_size: NA; v_call: TRBV28; j_call: TRBJ2-7; cdr3_nt: TGTGCCAGCAGTCTCGGACTATCCTACGAGCAGTACTTC; cdr3_aa: CASSLGLSYEQYF
d_call: NA; clone_size: NA; v_call: TRBV5-4; j_call: TRBJ1-2; cdr3_nt: TGTGCCAGCAGATTGCCACTTAGTGGCTACACCTTC; cdr3_aa: CASRLPLSGYTF
d_call: NA; clone_size: NA; v_call: TRBV7-9; j_call: TRBJ2-7; cdr3_nt: TGTGCCAGCAGCGGCGACGACTACGAGCAGTACTTC; cdr3_aa: CASSGDDYEQYF
d_call: NA; clone_size: NA; v_call: TRBV6-5; j_call: TRBJ1-1; cdr3_nt: TGTGCCAGCAGTTTGGGCTTACGCACTGAAGCTTTCTTT; cdr3_aa: CASSLGLRTEAFF
d_call: NA; clone_size: once; v_call: TRBV30; j_call: TRBJ1-1; cdr3_nt: TGTGCCTGGAGTCCGGGGAACACTGAAGCTTTCTTT; cdr3_aa: CAWSPGNTEAFF
d_call: NA; clone_size: NA; v_call: TRBV4-3; j_call: TRBJ2-2; cdr3_nt: TGCGCCAGCAGCCGAACCAGGGGTGGCACCGGGGAGCTGTTTTTT; cdr3_aa: CASSRTRGGTGELFF
d_call: NA; clone_size: NA; v_call: TRBV5-6; j_call: TRBJ1-2; cdr3_nt: TGTGCCAGCAGATATCCAGAACCTAACTATGGCTACACCTTC; cdr3_aa: CASRYPEPNYGYTF
d_call: NA; clone_size: once; v_call: TRBV5-8; j_call: TRBJ2-1; cdr3_nt: TGTGCCAGCAGTTCCGACAGTAACTACAATGAGCAGTTCTTC; cdr3_aa: CASSSDSNYNEQFF
d_call: NA; clone_size: NA; v_call: TRBV9; j_call: TRBJ2-7; cdr3_nt: TGTGCCAGCAGCGTAGAAGAGGGAACGCAGTACTTC; cdr3_aa: CASSVEEGTQYF
d_call: NA; clone_size: NA; v_call: TRBV7-9; j_call: TRBJ1-2; cdr3_nt: TGTGCCAGCAGCCGGGTCTCCTATGGCTACACCTTC; cdr3_aa: CASSRVSYGYTF
d_call: TRBD2; clone_size: NA; v_call: TRBV7-2; j_call: TRBJ2-5; cdr3_nt: TGTGCCAGCAGCTGGGTAGCGGGAGGGGAGACCCAGTACTTC; cdr3_aa: CASSWVAGGETQYF
d_call: TRBD1; clone_size: NA; v_call: TRBV19; j_call: TRBJ1-5; cdr3_nt: TGTGCCAGTAGTGTCCCAGGGGGCAGGCAGCCCCAGCATTTT; cdr3_aa: CASSVPGGRQPQHF
d_call: TRBD2; clone_size: NA; v_call: TRBV10-3; j_call: TRBJ2-1; cdr3_nt: TGTGCCATCATGGGACTAGCGGGAGGCAACAATGAGCAGTTCTTC; cdr3_aa: CAIMGLAGGNNEQFF
d_call: NA; clone_size: NA; v_call: TRBV6-5; j_call: TRBJ2-1; cdr3_nt: TGTGCCAGCCGGGCGCGGTCAAGCTCCTACAATGAGCAGTTCTTC; cdr3_aa: CASRARSSSYNEQFF
d_call: NA; clone_size: once; v_call: TRBV19; j_call: TRBJ1-2; cdr3_nt: TGTGCCAGTAGCCCGGGTCCCACCTTTGGCTACACCTTC; cdr3_aa: CASSPGPTFGYTF
d_call: TRBD2; clone_size: NA; v_call: TRBV10-2; j_call: TRBJ2-3; cdr3_nt: TGCGCCAGCAGTGAAGCGGGAGGAGATACGCAGTATTTT; cdr3_aa: CASSEAGGDTQYF
d_call: TRBD1; clone_size: NA; v_call: TRBV4-3; j_call: TRBJ1-5; cdr3_nt: TGCGCCAGCAGCCAAGATTGGGACAGGGGGAACAATCAGCCCCAGCATTTT; cdr3_aa: CASSQDWDRGNNQPQHF
d_call: NA; clone_size: NA; v_call: TRBV28; j_call: TRBJ1-2; cdr3_nt: TGTGCCAGCAGCCCATACAACTATGGCTACACCTTC; cdr3_aa: CASSPYNYGYTF
d_call: NA; clone_size: NA; v_call: TRBV27; j_call: TRBJ2-2; cdr3_nt: TGTGCCAGCAGTTTGTGGGTCACCGGGGAGCTGTTTTTT; cdr3_aa: CASSLWVTGELFF
d_call: NA; clone_size: NA; v_call: TRBV18; j_call: TRBJ2-1; cdr3_nt: TGTGCCAGCTCACCACCGACGGGTGCCTACTCCGGCCATGAGCAGTTCTTC; cdr3_aa: CASSPPTGAYSGHEQFF
d_call: NA; clone_size: NA; v_call: TRBV12-5; j_call: TRBJ2-2; cdr3_nt: TGTGCTAGTGGTTTGGAGGCCAGCACCGGGGAGCTGTTTTTT; cdr3_aa: CASGLEASTGELFF
d_call: NA; clone_size: NA; v_call: TRBV5-4; j_call: TRBJ2-5; cdr3_nt: TGTGCCAGCAGCTCCCCAGTGGTTGGGGAGACCCAGTACTTC; cdr3_aa: CASSSPVVGETQYF
d_call: NA; clone_size: NA; v_call: TRBV2; j_call: TRBJ2-2; cdr3_nt: TGTGCCAGCGGGGTAGGAGCGAACACCGGGGAGCTGTTTTTT; cdr3_aa: CASGVGANTGELFF
d_call: NA; clone_size: NA; v_call: TRBV7-6; j_call: TRBJ2-2; cdr3_nt: TGTGCCAGCAGCTCCACCTCAGGGGGAGGGTTCACCGGGGAGCTGTTTTTT; cdr3_aa: CASSSTSGGGFTGELFF
d_call: NA; clone_size: NA; v_call: TRBV5-4; j_call: TRBJ2-1; cdr3_nt: TGTGCCAGCAGCTTGGTACTTCAGTACAATGAGCAGTTCTTC; cdr3_aa: CASSLVLQYNEQFF